The 14 T cell receptor beta chains presented below share a single source sample, sequenced in a study of blood T cell repertoires in COVID-19. Some clones are missing from TCRdb's copy, which holds only in-frame ones; the method was immunoSEQ multiplex PCR. Of around 68,000 clones listed, 65% to 90% are singletons. The specimen was peripheral blood. The receptors come from a man older than 75 with acute or convalescent COVID-19.

This clone was observed once. The V call is TRBV28, the J call TRBJ2-7, with D unclear. Between the trimmed V and J ends, which lost 5 bases and 4 bases, there was a span of 6 bases. This CDR3 contains 11 residues. Germline lookup yields CDR1 MDHEN and CDR2 SYDVKM. CDR3 bases: TGTGCCAGCAGTCAACAATACGAGCAGTACTTC. It encodes CASSQQYEQYF.

V and J are TRBV11-3 and TRBJ2-6; 7 nucleotides agree with TRBD1. With 5 bases clipped from V and 0 bases from J, the junction kept 10 bases outside the gene matches. Germline values: CDR1 SGHNT, CDR2 YENEEA. CDR3 size: 18 residues. CDR3 residues: CASSEGDRPFSGANVLTF. Here the CDR3 DNA reads TGTGCCAGCAGCGAGGGGGACAGACCGTTCTCTGGGGCCAACGTCCTGACTTTC.

The V gene is TRBV15, the J gene TRBJ2-7, with 11 bases aligning to TRBD2. This CDR3 comprises 18 residues. Germline V gene lookup returns CDR1 LNHNV and CDR2 YYDKDF (reference sequence). The V and J ends lost 2 bases and 2 bases, in that order; junction bases with no gene match: 11. The CDR3 sequence: CATSRLHLGLAGTYEQYF. The CDR3 DNA is TGTGCCACCAGCAGACTACACCTCGGACTAGCGGGTACCTACGAGCAGTACTTC.

This rearrangement joins TRBV4-2 to TRBJ2-7; D remains unclear. Germline values: CDR1 LGHNA, CDR2 YNFKEQ. The CDR3 runs to 14 residues. In DNA, the CDR3 is TGTTCGACCCTCGAAGTTCCTAGTTTCTACGAGCAGTACTTC. It codes for CSTLEVPSFYEQYF.

The chain recombines TRBV18 with TRBJ1-2, with D perhaps matching TRBD1 (6 bases). The CDR3 loop spans 14 amino acids. CDR1 is KGHSH and CDR2 is LQKENI in the germline V gene. The V end lost 2 bases, the J end lost 4 bases, and 11 bases lay between the germline ends. CDR3 bases: TGTGCCAGCTCACCATCAGGGGTCGGCTATGGCTACACCTTC. Translated, it gives CASSPSGVGYGYTF.

The rearrangement uses TRBV2 and TRBJ2-7, with 8 bases identical to TRBD2. CDR1 and CDR2 (germline): SNHLY, FYNNEI. The junction had 2 bases not matched to a gene; V was cut back by 4 bases and J by 6 bases. The CDR3 contains 12 residues. The CDR3 nucleotides read TGTGCCAGCAGTGCGGGGGGGCGCGAGCAGTACTTC. It specifies CASSAGGREQYF.

This clone was found once. The genes are TRBV9 and TRBJ2-1; D is unresolved. Germline V lookup: CDR1 SGDLS, CDR2 YYNGEE. V gave up 0 bases and J gave up 0 bases, with 10 bases separating them. This CDR3 is built from 16 residues. The CDR3 reads CASSVASVSSYNEQFF. CDR3 nucleotide sequence: TGTGCCAGCAGCGTAGCTTCGGTTAGCTCCTACAATGAGCAGTTCTTC.

The chain employs TRBV5-4 and TRBJ2-5; 7 bases line up with TRBD1. Germline trimming cut 3 bases from V and 1 base from J; bases unmatched to any gene: 3. The CDR3 sequence is 14 residues long. Germline lookup yields CDR1 SGHNT and CDR2 YYREEE (reference sequence). The CDR3 reads CASSSGQFQETQYF. CDR3 sequence (DNA): TGTGCCAGCAGCTCGGGACAGTTCCAAGAGACCCAGTACTTC.

The chain carries TRBV6-5 and TRBJ2-1; weak D call: TRBD1 (5 bases). Germline assignment: CDR1 MNHEY and CDR2 SVGAGI. V lost 7 bases and J lost 7, with 20 bases in between. This CDR3 is 15 amino acids long. Written as DNA, the CDR3 is TGTGCCAGCACCCCGCAGGGTCTTTTAGGAAATGAGCAGTTCTTC. Protein product: CASTPQGLLGNEQFF.

The chain links TRBV19 to TRBJ2-5; 9 nucleotides agree with TRBD2. Germline-derived CDR1 and CDR2 are LNHDA and SQIVND (reference sequence). The CDR3 runs 15 residues. V trimming: 7 bases; J trimming: 1 base; junction bases outside the gene matches: 7. The CDR3, as DNA: TGTGCCAGTACCCGGAGCGGGAGGTTCCAAGAGACCCAGTACTTC. It specifies CASTRSGRFQETQYF.

V and J are TRBV27 and TRBJ2-3, with D maybe TRBD1 (7 bases). The CDR3 contains 15 residues. V gave up 4 bases and J gave up 7 bases, with 18 bases separating them. The germline V gene has CDR1 MNHEY and CDR2 SMNVEV (reference sequence). CDR3 residues: CASSSPGTAGYTQYF. The CDR3 region has the DNA TGTGCCAGCAGTTCCCCAGGGACAGCGGGCTATACGCAGTATTTT.

V usage is TRBV2 and J usage is TRBJ2-5, with 7 bases fitting TRBD1. Unmatched junction bases numbered 8, after V lost 8 bases and J lost 2 bases. The CDR3 is 14 residues long. The germline gives CDR1 SNHLY, CDR2 FYNNEI. CDR3 nucleotide sequence: TGTGCCAGCTGCCGGGACAGAGGACAAGAGACCCAGTACTTC. Translation gives CASCRDRGQETQYF.

CDR3 in amino acids: CASSNGGPNTEAFF. CDR3 bases: TGTGCCAGTAGTAATGGGGGCCCGAACACTGAAGCTTTCTTT. J is TRBJ1-1 and V is TRBV19, with a weak D call TRBD1 (6 bases). V gave up 4 bases and J gave up 1 base, with 10 bases separating them. The CDR3 has 14 residues. CDR1 and CDR2 from the germline V gene are LNHDA and SQIVND (reference sequence).

This chain uses TRBV25-1 with TRBJ2-7, with TRBD1 identical over 8 bases. The CDR3 extends over 14 amino acids. Germline V gives CDR1 MGHDK, CDR2 SYGVNS. Trimming cost V 10 bases and J 3 bases; bases outside gene matches: 11. Here the CDR3 reads CATRRGTGIYEQYF. DNA of the CDR3: TGTGCCACCCGGAGGGGGACAGGTATCTACGAGCAGTACTTC.